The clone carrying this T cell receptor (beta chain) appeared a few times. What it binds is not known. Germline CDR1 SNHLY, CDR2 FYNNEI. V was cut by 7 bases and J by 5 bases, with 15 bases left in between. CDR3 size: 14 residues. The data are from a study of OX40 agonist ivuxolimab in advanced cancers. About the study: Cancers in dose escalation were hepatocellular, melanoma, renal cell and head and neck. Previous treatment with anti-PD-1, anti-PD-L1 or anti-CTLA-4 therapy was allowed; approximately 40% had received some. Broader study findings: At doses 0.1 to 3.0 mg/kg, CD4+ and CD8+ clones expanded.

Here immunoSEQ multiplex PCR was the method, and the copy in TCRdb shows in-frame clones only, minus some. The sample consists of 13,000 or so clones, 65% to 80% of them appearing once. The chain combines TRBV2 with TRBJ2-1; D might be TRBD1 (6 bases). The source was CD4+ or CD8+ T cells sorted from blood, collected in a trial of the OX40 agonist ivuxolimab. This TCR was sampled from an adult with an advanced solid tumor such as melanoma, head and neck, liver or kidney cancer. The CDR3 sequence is CASKPWGQNNEQFF. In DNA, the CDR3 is TGTGCCAGCAAGCCTTGGGGACAAAACAATGAGCAGTTCTTC. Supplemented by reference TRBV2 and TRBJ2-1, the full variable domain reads EPEVTQTPSHQVTQMGQEVILRCVPISNHLYFYWYRQILGQKVEFLVSFYNNEISEKSEIFDDQFSVERPDGSNFTLKIRSTKLEDSAMYFCASKPWGQNNEQFFGPGTRLTVL.